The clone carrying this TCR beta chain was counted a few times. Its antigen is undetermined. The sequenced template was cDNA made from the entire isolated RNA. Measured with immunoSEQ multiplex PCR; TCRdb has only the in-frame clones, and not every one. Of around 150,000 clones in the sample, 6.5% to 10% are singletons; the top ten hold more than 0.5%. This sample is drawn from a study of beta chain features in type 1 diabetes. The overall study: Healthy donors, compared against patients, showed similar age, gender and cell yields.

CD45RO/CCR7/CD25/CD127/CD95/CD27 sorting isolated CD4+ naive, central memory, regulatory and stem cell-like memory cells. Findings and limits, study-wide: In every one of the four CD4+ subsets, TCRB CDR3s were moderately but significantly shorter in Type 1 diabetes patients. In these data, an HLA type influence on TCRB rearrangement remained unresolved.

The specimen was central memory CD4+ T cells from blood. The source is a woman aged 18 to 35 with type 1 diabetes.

The CDR3 DNA is TGCAGCGTGAGGACCGGGACAGGGAACACTGAAGCTTTCTTT. It specifies CSVRTGTGNTEAFF. The chain has TRBV29-1 and TRBJ1-1; the match to TRBD1 covers 8 bases. CDR1 SQVTM and CDR2 ANQGSEA come from the germline V gene. The CDR3 consists of 14 residues. V was pared by 6 bases and J by 1 base, with 7 bases of the junction left unmatched.